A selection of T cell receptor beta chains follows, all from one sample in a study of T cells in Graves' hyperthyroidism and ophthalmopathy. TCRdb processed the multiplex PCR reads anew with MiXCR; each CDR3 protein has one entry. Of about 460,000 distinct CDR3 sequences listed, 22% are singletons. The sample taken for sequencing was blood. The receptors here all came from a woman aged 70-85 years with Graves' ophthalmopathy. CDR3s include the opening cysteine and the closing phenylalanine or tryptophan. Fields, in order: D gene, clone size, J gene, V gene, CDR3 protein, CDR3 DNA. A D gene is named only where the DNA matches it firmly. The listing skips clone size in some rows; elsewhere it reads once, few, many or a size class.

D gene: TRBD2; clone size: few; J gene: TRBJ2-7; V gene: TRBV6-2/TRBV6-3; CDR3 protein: CASSPRFSGRTYEQYF; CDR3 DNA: TGTGCCAGCAGCCCCAGATTTAGCGGGAGGACCTACGAGCAGTACTTC
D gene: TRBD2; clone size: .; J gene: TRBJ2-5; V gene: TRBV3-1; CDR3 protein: CASSKLAGGAETQYF; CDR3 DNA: TGTGCCAGCAGCAAACTAGCGGGAGGGGCGGAGACCCAGTACTTC
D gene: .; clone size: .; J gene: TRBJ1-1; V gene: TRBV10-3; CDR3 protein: CAISLKGGTEAFF; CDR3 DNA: TGTGCCATCAGCCTGAAGGGGGGCACTGAAGCTTTCTTT
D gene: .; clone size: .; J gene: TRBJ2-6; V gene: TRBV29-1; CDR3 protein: CSVDQLASGANVLTF; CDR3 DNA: TGCAGCGTTGACCAGCTAGCAAGTGGGGCCAACGTCCTGACTTTC
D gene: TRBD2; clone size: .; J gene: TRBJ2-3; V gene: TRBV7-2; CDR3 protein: CASSLGGAGVTDTQYF; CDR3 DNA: TGTGCCAGCAGCTTAGGTGGGGCGGGAGTGACAGATACGCAGTATTTT
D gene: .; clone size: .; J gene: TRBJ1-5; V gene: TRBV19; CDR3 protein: CASSPTRHSNQPQHF; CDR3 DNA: TGTGCCAGTAGCCCGACCCGCCATAGCAATCAGCCCCAGCATTTT
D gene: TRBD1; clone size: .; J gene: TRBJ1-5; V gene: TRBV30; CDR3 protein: CACGQGHSNQPQHF; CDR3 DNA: TGTGCCTGCGGACAGGGGCACAGCAATCAGCCCCAGCATTTT
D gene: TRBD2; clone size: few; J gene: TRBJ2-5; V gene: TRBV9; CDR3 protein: CASSPRLAGRETQYF; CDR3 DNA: TGTGCCAGCAGTCCTCGACTAGCGGGACGGGAGACCCAGTACTTC
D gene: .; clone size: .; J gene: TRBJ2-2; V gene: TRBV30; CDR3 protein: CAWRGVFAGELFF; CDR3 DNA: TGTGCCTGGAGAGGGGTTTTTGCCGGGGAGCTGTTTTTT
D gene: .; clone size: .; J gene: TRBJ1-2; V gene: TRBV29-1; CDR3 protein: CSVITPGRGNYGYTF; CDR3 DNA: TGCAGCGTCATCACGCCCGGGCGGGGGAACTATGGCTACACCTTC
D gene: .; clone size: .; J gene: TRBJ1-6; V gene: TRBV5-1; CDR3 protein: CASSATSPNSPLHF; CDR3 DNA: TGCGCCAGCAGCGCGACAAGCCCGAATTCACCCCTCCACTTT
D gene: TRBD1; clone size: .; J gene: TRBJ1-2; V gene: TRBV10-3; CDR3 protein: CATWTGFSNYGYTF; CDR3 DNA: TGTGCCACCTGGACAGGGTTTTCTAACTATGGCTACACCTTC
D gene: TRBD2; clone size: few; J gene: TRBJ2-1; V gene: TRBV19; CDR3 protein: CASSAFSGIWNEQFF; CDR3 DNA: TGTGCCAGTAGTGCCTTTAGCGGGATTTGGAATGAGCAGTTCTTC
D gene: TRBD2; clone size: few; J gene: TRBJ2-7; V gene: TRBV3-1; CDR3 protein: CASSQVGLLAGEQYF; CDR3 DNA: TGTGCCAGCAGCCAAGTAGGTTTGCTAGCGGGCGAGCAGTACTTC
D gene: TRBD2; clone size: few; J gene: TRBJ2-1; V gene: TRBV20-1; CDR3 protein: CSASLASGSSDEQFF; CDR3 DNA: TGCAGTGCTTCCCTTGCCAGCGGGAGTTCAGATGAGCAGTTCTTC
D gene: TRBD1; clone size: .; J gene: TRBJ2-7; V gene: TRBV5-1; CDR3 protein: CASSSGTVEYEQYF; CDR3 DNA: TGCGCCAGCAGCTCCGGGACAGTGGAGTACGAGCAGTACTTC
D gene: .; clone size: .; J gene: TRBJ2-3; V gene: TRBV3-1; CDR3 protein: CASRPGPDTDTQYF; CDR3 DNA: TGTGCCAGCAGGCCGGGACCCGACACAGATACGCAGTATTTT
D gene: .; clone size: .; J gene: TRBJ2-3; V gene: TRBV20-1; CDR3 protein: CSGLRADTQYF; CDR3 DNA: TGCAGTGGGCTGAGGGCAGATACGCAGTATTTT
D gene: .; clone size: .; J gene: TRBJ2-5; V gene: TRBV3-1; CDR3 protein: CASSEMDSGAAQYF; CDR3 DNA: TGTGCCAGCAGTGAAATGGATAGCGGTGCGGCCCAGTACTTC